A single sample gave rise to the 4 T cell receptor beta chains below, sequenced in a study of blood T cell repertoires in COVID-19. The protocol was immunoSEQ multiplex PCR, while the TCRdb copy is restricted to in-frame clones and leaves out a portion. The data contain approximately 100,000 clones, approximately 91% of them singletons. The sample comprised peripheral blood. These receptors were collected from a human donor in a cohort sampled during active COVID-19.

The chain uses TRBV24-1 and TRBJ1-2; the D is unclear. CDR1 and CDR2 from the germline V gene are KGHDR and SFDVKD. Trimming cost V 5 bases and J 2 bases, with 8 bases left between them. CDR3 length: 13 amino acids. CDR3 sequence reads: CATSVSQNYGYTF. CDR3 nucleotide sequence: TGTGCCACCAGTGTTTCACAGAACTATGGCTACACCTTC.

The chain joins TRBV3-1 (or the pseudogene TRBV3-2) to TRBJ2-1; 8 bases are a match to TRBD2. Per germline, CDR1 LGHDT and CDR2 YNNKEL (reference sequence). The CDR3 consists of 14 residues. Trimming removed 4 bases from V and 10 bases from J; junction bases left unmatched: 9. CDR3 protein: CASSPAGTRVEQFF. DNA of the CDR3: TGTGCCAGCAGCCCCGCCGGGACTAGGGTCGAGCAGTTCTTC.

The CDR3 DNA is TGTGCCAGCTCACCAGGGGCCGAGAACACCGGGGAGCTGTTTTTT. Encoded protein: CASSPGAENTGELFF. This sequence joins TRBV18 and TRBJ2-2; weak D call: TRBD1 (5 bases). Germline loops: CDR1 KGHSH, CDR2 LQKENI. The CDR3 loop spans 15 amino acids. Trimming removed 2 bases at V and 1 base at J, with 8 bases between.

The CDR3: CASSLAASYEQYF. The CDR3 coding sequence is TGTGCCAGCAGTTTGGCGGCCAGCTACGAGCAGTACTTC. This sequence joins TRBV28 and TRBJ2-7; the D is unclear. Trimming cost V 3 bases and J 3 bases, with 9 bases left between them. There are 13 residues in the CDR3. CDR1 MDHEN and CDR2 SYDVKM come from the germline V gene.